Listed below are T cell receptor beta chains from one sample, sequenced in a study of control samples from healthy donors and cancer patients. Sequencing used immunoSEQ multiplex PCR; TCRdb keeps in-frame clones, though not all of them. The data hold roughly 400,000 clones, with more than 80% observed a single time. The sequenced sample was PBMCs. The source of these receptors is a man between 40 and 49 years old with head and neck cancer. Both conserved end residues are part of each CDR3. The D gene is left open where the match is weak. Size tells how often a clone was seen (once, few, many) or the class of an expanded clone, and some rows leave it out.

d_call: .
v_call: TRBV7-2
j_call: TRBJ2-3
cdr3_length: 15
clone_size: once
cdr3_aa: CASSLVWIRTDTQYF
cdr3_nt: TGTGCCAGCAGCTTAGTGTGGATTCGCACAGATACGCAGTATTTT

d_call: TRBD1
v_call: TRBV29-1
j_call: TRBJ1-1
cdr3_length: 13
clone_size: .
cdr3_aa: CSVLGQGATEAFF
cdr3_nt: TGCAGCGTTCTGGGACAGGGGGCTACTGAAGCTTTCTTT

d_call: .
v_call: TRBV5-1
j_call: TRBJ2-7
cdr3_length: 15
clone_size: .
cdr3_aa: CASSLVGDIVYEQYF
cdr3_nt: TGCGCCAGCAGCTTGGTAGGGGACATAGTCTACGAGCAGTACTTC

d_call: .
v_call: TRBV5-6
j_call: TRBJ2-7
cdr3_length: 13
clone_size: .
cdr3_aa: CASSLWGSHEQYF
cdr3_nt: TGTGCCAGCAGCTTGTGGGGTTCCCACGAGCAGTACTTC

d_call: .
v_call: TRBV5-5
j_call: TRBJ2-5
cdr3_length: 14
clone_size: .
cdr3_aa: CASSLRGQEETQYF
cdr3_nt: TGTGCCAGCAGCTTGAGAGGGCAGGAAGAGACCCAGTACTTC

d_call: TRBD1
v_call: TRBV3-1/TRBV3-2
j_call: TRBJ1-4
cdr3_length: 18
clone_size: .
cdr3_aa: CASSQPGQGIPTNEKLFF
cdr3_nt: TGTGCCAGCAGCCAGCCGGGACAGGGAATCCCAACTAATGAAAAACTGTTTTTT

d_call: TRBD2
v_call: TRBV28
j_call: TRBJ2-1
cdr3_length: 16
clone_size: .
cdr3_aa: CASSLISGGALNEQFF
cdr3_nt: TGTGCCAGCAGTTTGATTAGCGGGGGGGCTTTAAATGAGCAGTTCTTC

d_call: .
v_call: TRBV2
j_call: TRBJ1-6
cdr3_length: 14
clone_size: .
cdr3_aa: CASSVGQKDSPLHF
cdr3_nt: TGTGCCAGCAGTGTAGGACAAAAGGATTCACCCCTCCACTTT

d_call: TRBD1
v_call: TRBV4-3
j_call: TRBJ2-3
cdr3_length: 17
clone_size: .
cdr3_aa: CASSHLTGTESTDTQYF
cdr3_nt: TGCGCCAGCAGCCATTTGACCGGGACAGAAAGCACAGATACGCAGTATTTT

d_call: .
v_call: TRBV28
j_call: TRBJ1-3
cdr3_length: 14
clone_size: .
cdr3_aa: CASSFSRSGNTIYF
cdr3_nt: TGTGCCAGCAGTTTCTCCAGGTCTGGAAACACCATATATTTT

d_call: TRBD2
v_call: TRBV10-2
j_call: TRBJ2-3
cdr3_length: 17
clone_size: .
cdr3_aa: CASTGWASGSLADTQYF
cdr3_nt: TGCGCCAGCACCGGTTGGGCTAGCGGGAGTTTGGCAGATACGCAGTATTTT

d_call: .
v_call: TRBV5-1
j_call: TRBJ2-5
cdr3_length: 15
clone_size: .
cdr3_aa: CASTVTGTPDGTQYF
cdr3_nt: TGCGCCAGCACCGTAACCGGGACTCCAGACGGGACCCAGTACTTC

d_call: .
v_call: TRBV7-9
j_call: TRBJ1-1
cdr3_length: 13
clone_size: .
cdr3_aa: CASSLFGKTEAFF
cdr3_nt: TGTGCCAGCAGCTTGTTCGGGAAAACTGAAGCTTTCTTT

d_call: TRBD2
v_call: TRBV3-1/TRBV3-2
j_call: TRBJ2-2
cdr3_length: 17
clone_size: once
cdr3_aa: CASSPRFGGWGTGELFF
cdr3_nt: TGTGCCAGCAGCCCTCGATTCGGGGGGTGGGGCACCGGGGAGCTGTTTTTT

d_call: TRBD1
v_call: TRBV28
j_call: TRBJ1-5
cdr3_length: 15
clone_size: .
cdr3_aa: CASSLPGQGNQPQHF
cdr3_nt: TGTGCCAGCAGTCTGCCGGGACAGGGCAATCAGCCCCAGCATTTT

d_call: TRBD1
v_call: TRBV5-1
j_call: TRBJ1-5
cdr3_length: 14
clone_size: .
cdr3_aa: CASSSGTGGQPQHF
cdr3_nt: TGCGCCAGCAGCTCAGGGACAGGGGGCCAGCCCCAGCATTTT

d_call: TRBD2
v_call: TRBV6-5
j_call: TRBJ2-7
cdr3_length: 12
clone_size: .
cdr3_aa: CASSPGGYEQYF
cdr3_nt: TGTGCCAGCAGCCCGGGGGGCTACGAGCAGTACTTC

d_call: TRBD1
v_call: TRBV10-1
j_call: TRBJ1-1
cdr3_length: 14
clone_size: .
cdr3_aa: CASERDREGTEAFF
cdr3_nt: TGCGCCAGTGAAAGGGACAGAGAAGGTACTGAAGCTTTCTTT

d_call: TRBD1
v_call: TRBV5-8
j_call: TRBJ2-1
cdr3_length: 16
clone_size: .
cdr3_aa: CASSNEIDRGNNEQFF
cdr3_nt: TGTGCCAGCAGCAACGAAATTGACAGGGGGAACAATGAGCAGTTCTTC

d_call: .
v_call: TRBV6-5
j_call: TRBJ2-7
cdr3_length: 11
clone_size: .
cdr3_aa: CATLPSYEQYF
cdr3_nt: TGTGCCACCTTACCTTCCTACGAGCAGTACTTC

d_call: .
v_call: TRBV5-1
j_call: TRBJ2-1
cdr3_length: 17
clone_size: .
cdr3_aa: CASSLRGALSSYNEQFF
cdr3_nt: TGCGCCAGCAGTTTGAGAGGGGCTTTGAGCTCCTACAATGAGCAGTTCTTC

d_call: .
v_call: TRBV6-2/TRBV6-3
j_call: TRBJ2-3
cdr3_length: 15
clone_size: .
cdr3_aa: CASSYSDVSTDTQYF
cdr3_nt: TGTGCCAGCAGTTACTCGGACGTTAGCACAGATACGCAGTATTTT

d_call: .
v_call: TRBV7-9
j_call: TRBJ2-5
cdr3_length: 14
clone_size: .
cdr3_aa: CASSFAGLGETQYF
cdr3_nt: TGTGCCAGCAGCTTCGCCGGGCTTGGAGAGACCCAGTACTTC

d_call: TRBD1
v_call: TRBV29-1
j_call: TRBJ2-7
cdr3_length: 13
clone_size: .
cdr3_aa: CSVVQGAGYEQYF
cdr3_nt: TGCAGCGTTGTGCAGGGGGCAGGATACGAGCAGTACTTC

d_call: TRBD1
v_call: TRBV5-1
j_call: TRBJ1-1
cdr3_length: 15
clone_size: .
cdr3_aa: CASSQGQGGNTEAFF
cdr3_nt: TGCGCCAGCAGCCAGGGACAGGGGGGGAACACTGAAGCTTTCTTT

d_call: .
v_call: TRBV5-5
j_call: TRBJ1-2
cdr3_length: 13
clone_size: .
cdr3_aa: CASSLGAQFGYTF
cdr3_nt: TGTGCCAGCAGCTTAGGGGCCCAGTTTGGCTACACCTTC

d_call: .
v_call: TRBV2
j_call: TRBJ1-6
cdr3_length: 16
clone_size: .
cdr3_aa: CASSESGEHYNSPLHF
cdr3_nt: TGTGCCAGCAGTGAATCAGGGGAGCACTATAATTCACCCCTCCACTTT

d_call: .
v_call: TRBV6-5
j_call: TRBJ1-4
cdr3_length: 14
clone_size: .
cdr3_aa: CASRTEQGREKLFF
cdr3_nt: TGTGCCAGCAGGACAGAACAAGGGCGTGAAAAACTGTTTTTT

d_call: .
v_call: TRBV6-6
j_call: TRBJ2-3
cdr3_length: 13
clone_size: .
cdr3_aa: CASSYSPPDTQYF
cdr3_nt: TGTGCCAGCAGTTACTCCCCCCCAGATACGCAGTATTTT

d_call: .
v_call: TRBV6-2/TRBV6-3
j_call: TRBJ1-5
cdr3_length: 13
clone_size: .
cdr3_aa: CASSYQGGQPQHF
cdr3_nt: TGTGCCAGCAGTTACCAGGGCGGCCAGCCCCAGCATTTT

d_call: .
v_call: TRBV27
j_call: TRBJ2-5
cdr3_length: 15
clone_size: .
cdr3_aa: CASSRGRRVGETQYF
cdr3_nt: TGTGCCAGCAGCCGAGGGCGGAGGGTCGGGGAGACCCAGTACTTC

d_call: TRBD2
v_call: TRBV7-9
j_call: TRBJ2-3
cdr3_length: 17
clone_size: once
cdr3_aa: CASSLRPGLAYTDTQYF
cdr3_nt: TGTGCCAGCAGCCTCCGTCCGGGACTAGCGTATACAGATACGCAGTATTTT

d_call: .
v_call: TRBV6-5
j_call: TRBJ1-5
cdr3_length: 13
clone_size: .
cdr3_aa: CASSYRGTQPQHF
cdr3_nt: TGTGCCAGCAGTTACAGGGGCACTCAGCCCCAGCATTTT

d_call: TRBD2
v_call: TRBV25-1
j_call: TRBJ2-3
cdr3_length: 18
clone_size: .
cdr3_aa: CASSEAGTSGTSTDTQYF
cdr3_nt: TGTGCCAGCAGTGAAGCCGGGACTAGCGGTACCAGCACAGATACGCAGTATTTT

d_call: TRBD2
v_call: TRBV4-2
j_call: TRBJ2-7
cdr3_length: 16
clone_size: few
cdr3_aa: CASTAAGGGNSYEQYF
cdr3_nt: TGTGCCAGCACCGCGGCGGGAGGGGGTAACTCCTACGAGCAGTACTTC

d_call: .
v_call: TRBV9
j_call: TRBJ1-6
cdr3_length: 15
clone_size: .
cdr3_aa: CASSASGGRDSPLHF
cdr3_nt: TGTGCCAGCAGCGCCAGCGGGGGGCGCGATTCACCCCTCCACTTT

d_call: .
v_call: TRBV6-6
j_call: TRBJ1-4
cdr3_length: 12
clone_size: .
cdr3_aa: CASNDNNEKLFF
cdr3_nt: TGTGCCAGCAATGACAATAATGAAAAACTGTTTTTT

d_call: .
v_call: TRBV5-1
j_call: TRBJ2-5
cdr3_length: 14
clone_size: .
cdr3_aa: CASSDQPSKETQYF
cdr3_nt: TGCGCCAGCAGCGACCAACCCTCCAAAGAGACCCAGTACTTC

d_call: TRBD2
v_call: TRBV4-1
j_call: TRBJ2-7
cdr3_length: 17
clone_size: .
cdr3_aa: CASSQANMGLAGGEQYF
cdr3_nt: TGCGCCAGCAGCCAAGCCAATATGGGTCTAGCGGGGGGCGAGCAGTACTTC

d_call: TRBD2
v_call: TRBV30
j_call: TRBJ2-5
cdr3_length: 15
clone_size: .
cdr3_aa: CAWSEGLADQETQYF
cdr3_nt: TGTGCCTGGAGTGAGGGACTAGCGGACCAAGAGACCCAGTACTTC

d_call: .
v_call: TRBV24-1
j_call: TRBJ2-7
cdr3_length: 14
clone_size: .
cdr3_aa: CATSDRADSYEQYF
cdr3_nt: TGTGCCACCAGTGATAGGGCCGACTCCTACGAGCAGTACTTC

d_call: .
v_call: TRBV24-1
j_call: TRBJ1-1
cdr3_length: 12
clone_size: many
cdr3_aa: CATSAPNTEAFF
cdr3_nt: TGTGCCACCAGTGCCCCGAACACTGAAGCTTTCTTT

d_call: .
v_call: TRBV5-4
j_call: TRBJ2-5
cdr3_length: 14
clone_size: .
cdr3_aa: CASSLAPYQETQYF
cdr3_nt: TGTGCCAGCAGCTTGGCCCCTTACCAAGAGACCCAGTACTTC

d_call: TRBD1
v_call: TRBV28
j_call: TRBJ1-3
cdr3_length: 17
clone_size: .
cdr3_aa: CASSFDRGRADGNTIYF
cdr3_nt: TGTGCCAGCAGTTTCGACAGGGGGCGCGCAGATGGAAACACCATATATTTT

d_call: .
v_call: TRBV5-4
j_call: TRBJ2-7
cdr3_length: 14
clone_size: .
cdr3_aa: CASSLARRVHEQYF
cdr3_nt: TGTGCCAGCAGCTTGGCCCGCAGGGTCCACGAGCAGTACTTC

d_call: TRBD2
v_call: TRBV5-1
j_call: TRBJ2-1
cdr3_length: 15
clone_size: .
cdr3_aa: CASSFRGTTGNEQFF
cdr3_nt: TGCGCCAGCAGCTTCCGCGGGACTACGGGGAATGAGCAGTTCTTC

d_call: TRBD1
v_call: TRBV28
j_call: TRBJ2-7
cdr3_length: 14
clone_size: .
cdr3_aa: CASTLTGSTYEQYF
cdr3_nt: TGTGCCAGCACCCTGACAGGGAGTACCTACGAGCAGTACTTC

d_call: TRBD1
v_call: TRBV7-9
j_call: TRBJ1-2
cdr3_length: 14
clone_size: .
cdr3_aa: CASSLTGDLGDYTF
cdr3_nt: TGTGCCAGCAGCCTGACAGGGGACCTCGGTGACTACACCTTC